The T cell receptor beta chain described here comes from a study of blood T cell repertoires in COVID-19. TCRdb keeps only in-frame clones here, not all; method: immunoSEQ multiplex PCR. The sample has approximately 71,000 clones, approximately 80% seen once. The sequencing input was peripheral blood. The source of this sequence is a human donor in a cohort sampled during active COVID-19.

In nucleotides, the CDR3 is TGCGCCAGCGGCATTGAGGACAGCTTGAACACTGAAGCTTTCTTT. It translates to CASGIEDSLNTEAFF. This chain uses TRBV5-1 with TRBJ1-1; a possible D gene is TRBD1 (6 bases). Trimming shortened V by 7 bases and J by 0 bases, and 16 bases separated the two germline ends. CDR3 length: 15 amino acids. Germline CDR1 reads SGHRS; CDR2 reads YFSETQ.